The source of this T cell receptor beta chain is a study of blood T cell repertoires in COVID-19 (dated by TCRdb to 2018 to 2021). In terms of the full investigation: Samples from collaborators originated in the United States, Italy and Spain and spanned both the acute and convalescent phases of COVID-19. The prospective study material was composed of cDNA or gDNA derived from T cells, B-cell-depleted T cells, or PBMCs. Subjects who had been exposed to COVID-19, were actively infected with it, or had recovered from it provided the deeply sampled blood TCRbeta repertoires that made up the dataset. The repertoires were made available in a free public database intended to serve as a resource for research on the immune response to SARS-CoV-2. The samples were drawn from the first 160 participants of the ongoing ImmuneRACE study and from about 1,200 subjects provided by 6 global collaborators. Sample metadata almost always included a de-identified subject ID, COVID-19 status, age in years and sex. Where available, HLA class I and class II types were obtained from metadata supplied by the sample provider rather than from assay-based typing. On the study overall, not on this receptor specifically: Clinical and demographic metadata were provided uncurated, with the amount varying by source and participant.

Turning to this clone: No cognate antigen has been identified for it. Within one base of it there is no much larger clone, and no base qualities were kept.

The germline V gene (reference sequence) provides CDR1 SEHNR and CDR2 FQNEAQ. Measured from the cysteine to the phenylalanine, the CDR3 is 18 residues long. This entry keeps only the CDR3 DNA: 54 bases, framed from base 1. V lost 2 bases and J lost 2 bases, and the count of bases not matched to a germline gene is 9. TCRbeta CDR3 regions were amplified from genomic DNA by means of the immunoSEQ Assay, a bias-controlled multiplex PCR. In the paper's pipeline: The number of nucleated cells in each sample was estimated by amplification of reference gene primers within the assay. To quantify the absolute abundance of each unique TCRbeta CDR3 rearrangement, sequence reads were collapsed and filtered. For each sample, productive Simpson clonality was calculated by taking the square root of Simpson's diversity index across productive rearrangements. TCRdb took over this immuneACCESS table, retaining in-frame rearrangements with V and J assigned. Such tables are incomplete; in checked studies, under half of the missing clones stem from an unresolved V gene, and the remainder is unexplained. From that table come the V and J calls and clone size; the DNA was used to work out D and trimming. This sample has about 26,000 clones in its table, and around 60% of those were observed once. Of the sample, 7.3% falls within the top ten clones.

Whole blood was collected in K2EDTA tubes by collaborating institutions according to the institutions' own protocols. For TCRbeta analysis, collaborators shipped samples as frozen whole blood, isolated PBMCs, or DNA extracted from either of those sample types. Sequencing was done on a sample of peripheral blood. This TCR was recovered from a man aged 55 to 70 with active or convalescent COVID-19. The V and J genes are TRBV7-9 and TRBJ2-6; 7 bases in between match TRBD1. The bases read TGTGCCAGCAGCTTACGACAGGGCGCGCTCGCTGGGGCCAACGTCCTGACTTTC. Its protein is CASSLRQGALAGANVLTF.